This T cell receptor (beta chain) was sequenced in a study of CD8+CD57+ T cells in acquired aplastic anemia. On the study more broadly: In CD4+ cells, healthy donors produced an average of around 11 million reads.

Between the trimmed V and J ends, which lost 2 bases and 0 bases, there was a span of 7 bases. The germline gives CDR1 SNHLY, CDR2 FYNNEI. The CDR3 contains 14 residues. Using genomic DNA as the template, TCR beta VDJ and CDR3 profiling was carried out. Each CDR3 protein is one row after TCRdb ran MiXCR on the reads. The table includes about 190,000 distinct CDR3 sequences, less than 70% detected once. The J gene is TRBJ1-1, the V gene TRBV2; no clear D gene. The sample consisted of sorted CD4+, CD8+, or CD8+CD57+ T cells (not recorded which) from PBMCs. This clonotype was obtained from a human donor in good health, serving as a control. CDR3 bases: TGTGCCAGCAGTGAACGGAGCCTGAACACTGAAGCTTTCTTT. The encoded protein is CASSERSLNTEAFF.